This TCR beta chain came from a study of cytomegalovirus exposure and HLA in healthy donors. The PCR ran on 60 Vbeta and 13 Jbeta primers. Clones were read by immunoSEQ multiplex PCR, and TCRdb kept only the in-frame ones, dropping some. The table lists about 100,000 clones, over 65% of them singletons, with under 0.8% in the top ten. The receptor was isolated from a woman in her fifties or sixties in good health and CMV-seronegative. The sequencing input was PBMCs.

The CDR3 is CASSFDQETQYF. In DNA, the CDR3 is TGTGCCAGCAGTTTCGACCAAGAGACCCAGTACTTC. The gene calls are TRBV27 and TRBJ2-5; D unresolved. Per the germline V gene, CDR1 is MNHEY and CDR2 is SMNVEV (reference sequence). The CDR3 sequence is 12 residues long. The germline V and J ends were trimmed by 3 bases and 0 bases, with 2 bases remaining between them.